This passage covers 11 T cell receptor beta chains from one sample sequenced in a study of T cells in localized non-small cell lung cancer. This table comes from immunoSEQ multiplex PCR, and its TCRdb copy is limited to in-frame clones, with some not included. The sample lists fewer than 25,000 clones, around 93% occurring once. Sequenced material: peripheral blood, taken before any cancer treatment. The receptors originated from a woman aged 40-69 years with stage I lung adenocarcinoma.

This chain uses TRBV2 with TRBJ1-1; 9 nucleotides match TRBD1. CDR1 and CDR2 from the germline V gene are SNHLY and FYNNEI. Losses at the gene ends were 4 bases for V and 11 bases for J; bases not matched to a gene: 11. The CDR3 runs to 14 residues. CDR3 residues: CASSVRTGVQGAFF. In nucleotides, the CDR3 is TGTGCCAGCAGTGTAAGGACAGGGGTTCAGGGGGCTTTCTTT.

The chain joins TRBV4-2 to TRBJ1-4, with D unclear. CDR1 is LGHNA, CDR2 YNFKEQ, per germline. V lost 1 base and J lost 8, with 20 bases in between. The CDR3 extends over 17 amino acids. CDR3 region: CASSQASRRIGGEKLFF. The CDR3, as DNA: TGTGCCAGCAGCCAAGCTTCAAGACGGATCGGAGGGGAAAAACTGTTTTTT.

The J gene is TRBJ1-3, the V gene TRBV2; D is undetermined. CDR3 length: 14 amino acids. Germline V gene lookup returns CDR1 SNHLY and CDR2 FYNNEI. The V and J ends lost 6 bases and 0 bases respectively, with 9 bases between them. Here the CDR3 reads CASSGLRSGNTIYF. Written as DNA, the CDR3 is TGTGCCAGCAGCGGACTCCGCTCTGGAAACACCATATATTTT.

This rearrangement joins TRBV19 to TRBJ2-7; TRBD2 might be the D (6 bases). Between the trimmed V and J ends, which lost 8 bases and 0 bases, there was a span of 11 bases. The germline V gene encodes CDR1 LNHDA and CDR2 SQIVND (reference sequence). This CDR3 contains 13 residues. The DNA for the CDR3 is TGTGCCAGTTCCGACGGGAGCTCCTACGAGCAGTACTTC. Translating gives CASSDGSSYEQYF.

V gene TRBV4-2 combines with J gene TRBJ1-1; no firm D call. The germline V gene encodes CDR1 LGHNA and CDR2 YNFKEQ. V lost 0 bases, J lost 7 bases, and 12 bases lay in between. The CDR3 runs 14 residues. The chain's CDR3 is CASSQDQDLGEAFF. DNA for the CDR3: TGTGCCAGCAGCCAAGATCAGGACCTCGGTGAAGCTTTCTTT.

This sequence joins TRBV9 and TRBJ2-3; 15 positions match TRBD2. Germline values: CDR1 SGDLS, CDR2 YYNGEE. The CDR3 has 17 amino acids. With V trimmed by 4 bases and J by 3 bases, 6 bases remained unmatched. This CDR3 is CASSIAGTSGGTDTQYF. CDR3 coding DNA: TGTGCCAGCAGCATAGCCGGGACTAGCGGGGGGACAGATACGCAGTATTTT.

The chain has TRBV18 and TRBJ2-3; D ambiguous. The CDR3 covers 14 residues. Germline CDR1 is KGHSH and CDR2 is LQKENI. V dropped 4 bases and J dropped 7 bases, with 15 bases sitting between them. Written as DNA, the CDR3 is TGTGCCAGCTCACTTTCCCCCCAAGAGAATACGCAGTATTTT. Encoded protein: CASSLSPQENTQYF.

This clone appeared a single time. J is TRBJ1-3 and V is TRBV2; perhaps TRBD1 as D (6 bases). V shed 6 bases and J shed 6 bases, with 12 bases lying between them. CDR1 is SNHLY, CDR2 FYNNEI, per germline. The CDR3 length is 13 residues. The CDR3 loop is CASRQGFLNTIYF. CDR3 bases: TGTGCCAGCAGACAGGGCTTCTTAAACACCATATATTTT. Complete variable domain (other parts from reference TRBV2 and TRBJ1-3): EPEVTQTPSHQVTQMGQEVILRCVPISNHLYFYWYRQILGQKVEFLVSFYNNEISEKSEIFDDQFSVERPDGSNFTLKIRSTKLEDSAMYFCASRQGFLNTIYFGEGSWLTVV.

The rearrangement joins TRBV7-2 to TRBJ1-6; D possibly corresponds to TRBD1 (5 bases). The length of the CDR3 is 14 residues. Between the trimmed V and J ends, which lost 5 bases and 4 bases, there was a span of 9 bases. The germline gives CDR1 SGHTA, CDR2 FQGNSA. CDR3 sequence (DNA): TGTGCCAGCAGCCTTTGGGGGTATAATTCACCCCTCCACTTT. Translating gives CASSLWGYNSPLHF.

J is TRBJ2-7 and V is TRBV18, with D perhaps assigned TRBD1 or TRBD2 (5 bases each). In germline, CDR1 is KGHSH, CDR2 LQKENI. Trimming stripped 2 bases from V and 7 bases from J, with 21 bases between. The CDR3 spans 16 residues. For the CDR3, the DNA is TGTGCCAGCTCACCATTGACCGGGACGGGGCCTCGGGAGCAGTACTTC. It codes for CASSPLTGTGPREQYF.

The CDR3, as DNA: TGTGCCAGTAGTATCACAGGGAACCATGAGCAGTTCTTC. It is translated as CASSITGNHEQFF. V is TRBV19 and J is TRBJ2-1; the D gene is possibly TRBD1 (6 bases). Trimming pared 3 bases from V and 8 bases from J, leaving 11 bases between. The CDR3 length is 13 residues. Germline V lookup: CDR1 LNHDA, CDR2 SQIVND (reference sequence).